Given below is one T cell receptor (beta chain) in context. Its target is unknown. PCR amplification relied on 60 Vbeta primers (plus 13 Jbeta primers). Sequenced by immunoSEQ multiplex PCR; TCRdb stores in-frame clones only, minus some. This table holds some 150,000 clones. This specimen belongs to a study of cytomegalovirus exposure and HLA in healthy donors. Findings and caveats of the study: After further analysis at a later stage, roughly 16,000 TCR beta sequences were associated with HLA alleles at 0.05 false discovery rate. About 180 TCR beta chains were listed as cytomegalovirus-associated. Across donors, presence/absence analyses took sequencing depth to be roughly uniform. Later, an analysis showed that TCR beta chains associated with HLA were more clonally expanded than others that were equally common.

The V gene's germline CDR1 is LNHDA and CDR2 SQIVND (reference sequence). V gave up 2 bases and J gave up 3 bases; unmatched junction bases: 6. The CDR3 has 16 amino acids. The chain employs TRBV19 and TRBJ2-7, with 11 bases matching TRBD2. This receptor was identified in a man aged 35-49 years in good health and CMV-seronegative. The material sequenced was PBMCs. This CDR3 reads CASSILAGGKYYEQYF. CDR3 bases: TGTGCCAGTAGTATACTAGCGGGGGGCAAATACTACGAGCAGTACTTC. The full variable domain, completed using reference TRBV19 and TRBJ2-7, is DGGITQSPKYLFRKEGQNVTLSCEQNLNHDAMYWYRQDPGQGLRLIYYSQIVNDFQKGDIAEGYSVSREKKESFPLTVTSAQKNPTAFYLCASSILAGGKYYEQYFGPGTRLTVT.